This T cell receptor (beta chain) was recorded in a study of identical twins. This clonotype was counted ten times or more. All donors were healthy Caucasians. One entry per CDR3 protein, called by TCRdb with MiXCR from the 5' RACE reads. This sample has around 140,000 distinct CDR3 sequences; under 4.5% occur once, and the top ten carry 7.5% to 8.5%. The sequence was obtained from a man aged 18 to 30 in good health. Sequencing used memory T cells sorted from blood.

The CDR3 sequence: CATSTGDWSNEQFF. CDR3 DNA sequence: TGTGCCACCAGCACAGGGGACTGGAGCAATGAGCAGTTCTTC. V and J are TRBV15 and TRBJ2-1; D assignment may be TRBD1 or TRBD2 (6 bases each). The CDR3 is 14 residues long. Trimming pared 4 bases from V and 6 bases from J, leaving 13 bases between. Looked up from germline, CDR1 is LNHNV and CDR2 is YYDKDF (reference sequence). Full variable domain (rest looked up from reference TRBV15 and TRBJ2-1): DAMVIQNPRYQVTQFGKPVTLSCSQTLNHNVMYWYQQKSSQAPKLLFHYYDKDFNNEADTPDNFQSRRPNTSFCFLDIRSPGLGDTAMYLCATSTGDWSNEQFFGPGTRLTVL.